The T cell receptor beta chain described here comes from a study of Graves' ophthalmopathy and Graves' hyperthyroidism. This clonotype was counted many times. J was trimmed by 2 bases and V by 2 bases; bases with no gene match: 9. The germline gives CDR1 SGHTA, CDR2 FQGNSA. The CDR3 contains 19 residues. As the template, RNA transcripts were used to amplify TCR beta CDR3 regions. Investigators did first-round RT-PCR with HTBI primers, then second-round multiplex PCR. TCRdb processed the multiplex PCR reads anew with MiXCR; each CDR3 protein has one entry. There are about 700,000 distinct CDR3 sequences in the sample; about two fifths occur only once, and roughly 3% lies in the top ten.

The receptor comes from an adult man with Graves' ophthalmopathy. The sample taken for sequencing was peripheral blood. The chain is built from TRBV7-2 and TRBJ2-5; 15 bases line up with TRBD2. The CDR3 sequence is CASSLRGLAGGSSQETQYF. DNA of the CDR3: TGTGCCAGCAGCTTAAGGGGACTAGCGGGGGGATCTTCGCAAGAGACCCAGTACTTC.